The 16 T cell receptor beta chains in this list originate from one sample, sequenced in a study of cytomegalovirus exposure and HLA in healthy donors. Sequencing was performed with immunoSEQ multiplex PCR; in TCRdb, only in-frame clones are kept and a portion is missing. The sample lists around 56,000 clones, around 93% occurring once. Source material: PBMCs. These receptors originate from a woman aged 18 to 35 in good health and CMV-seropositive.

The chain couples TRBV5-8 to TRBJ2-3, with D uncertain. The CDR3 is 12 amino acids. Germline lookup yields CDR1 SGHTS and CDR2 YDEGEE. V gave up 3 bases and J gave up 6 bases, with 8 bases separating them. Here the CDR3 DNA reads TGTGCCAGCAGCTGGCCCAAGGATACGCAGTATTTT. It specifies CASSWPKDTQYF.

The chain joins TRBV28 to TRBJ1-1; 9 bases map to TRBD1. The germline V gene encodes CDR1 MDHEN and CDR2 SYDVKM. Unmatched junction bases numbered 9, after V lost 5 bases and J lost 5 bases. CDR3 length: 15 amino acids. CDR3 protein: CASSGTQGAYTEAFF. CDR3 bases: TGTGCCAGCAGTGGAACACAGGGGGCTTATACTGAAGCTTTCTTT.

The rearrangement uses TRBV5-1 and TRBJ1-1, with D perhaps matching TRBD1 (5 bases). Per germline, CDR1 SGHRS and CDR2 YFSETQ. Deletions cut 0 bases from V and 1 base from J, with 10 bases between. The CDR3 loop spans 15 amino acids. The CDR3 region has the DNA TGCGCCAGCAGCTTGGATGGGGGGAAGAACACTGAAGCTTTCTTT. It is translated as CASSLDGGKNTEAFF.

The chain carries TRBV14 and TRBJ2-2; D is ambiguous. Germline V gene sequence: CDR1 SGHDN, CDR2 FVKESK. With 0 bases removed from V and 1 base from J, the gap between germline ends came to 9 bases. CDR3 length: 16 amino acids. The CDR3 nucleotides are TGTGCCAGCAGCCAAGATCCAAGGAGGAACACCGGGGAGCTGTTTTTT. It encodes CASSQDPRRNTGELFF.

The gene calls are TRBV5-8 and TRBJ2-7; D unresolved. Germline V gene data show CDR1 as SGHTS and CDR2 as YDEGEE. The CDR3 totals 14 residues. V was shortened by 4 bases and J by 0 bases, with 11 bases between the two germline ends. CDR3 in amino acids: CASSRLSSSYEQYF. For the CDR3, the DNA is TGTGCCAGCAGCCGTCTCTCCAGCTCCTACGAGCAGTACTTC.

The chain is built from TRBV2 and TRBJ2-1, with D possibly TRBD1 on 7 matching bases. Germline V gives CDR1 SNHLY, CDR2 FYNNEI. The CDR3 contains 16 residues. Deletions cut 5 bases from V and 7 bases from J, with 21 bases between. The CDR3 DNA reads as TGTGCCAGCAGTAAAAGGCGCCCGACAGGGAGGAATGAGCAGTTCTTC. It yields the protein CASSKRRPTGRNEQFF.

The V and J genes are TRBV4-1 and TRBJ2-3, with D tentatively TRBD1 (5 bases). V was cut by 1 base and J by 1 base, with 27 bases left in between. CDR1 is MGHRA and CDR2 is YSYEKL in the germline V gene. The CDR3 totals 21 residues. The CDR3 sequence is CASSQAHLTEFPSLGTDTQYF. The CDR3 region has the DNA TGCGCCAGCAGCCAAGCCCATCTGACAGAGTTCCCCTCCCTTGGCACAGATACGCAGTATTTT.

The V call is TRBV10-3, the J call TRBJ1-1; TRBD1 agrees at 9 bases. Unmatched junction bases numbered 9, after V lost 0 bases and J lost 10 bases. There are 15 residues in the CDR3. Germline lookup yields CDR1 ENHRY and CDR2 SYGVKD. The CDR3 bases are TGTGCCATCAGTGAGTCTCCCGGGACAGGGCTTTCAGCTTTCTTT. Protein: CAISESPGTGLSAFF.

The chain uses TRBV21-1 and TRBJ1-6; the listed D gene, TRBD1, was not tested against the DNA. TRBV21-1 is a documented pseudogene. The CDR3 loop spans 15 amino acids. CDR3 region: CASSTSDRENSPLHF. The CDR3 coding sequence is TGTGCCAGCAGCACCTCGGACAGGGAAAATTCACCCCTCCACTTT.

This clone was seen only a few times. The chain links TRBV6-5 to TRBJ1-2; no clear D gene. CDR1 MNHEY and CDR2 SVGAGI come from the germline V gene. The CDR3 loop spans 14 amino acids. Trimming took 2 bases from V and 4 from J, leaving 11 bases between them. In DNA form, the CDR3 reads TGTGCCAGCAGTTACGCTCCTTCCGGCTATGGCTACACCTTC. Translated: CASSYAPSGYGYTF.

This clone was detected only once. The V gene is TRBV9, the J gene TRBJ1-4; D perhaps matches TRBD1 (6 bases). CDR1 and CDR2 (germline): SGDLS, YYNGEE. V was clipped by 1 base and J by 3 bases, with 7 bases between them. This CDR3 comprises 14 residues. The CDR3 DNA reads TGTGCCAGCAGCGTAACAGGGTCTAATGAAAAACTGTTTTTT. It yields the protein CASSVTGSNEKLFF. Full variable domain (outside the CDR3, taken from reference TRBV9 and TRBJ1-4): DSGVTQTPKHLITATGQRVTLRCSPRSGDLSVYWYQQSLDQGLQFLIQYYNGEERAKGNILERFSAQQFPDLHSELNLSSLELGDSALYFCASSVTGSNEKLFFGSGTQLSVL.

The rearrangement links TRBV9 to TRBJ2-7; tentative D call: TRBD1 (6 bases). The germline V and J ends were trimmed by 4 bases and 3 bases, with 17 bases remaining between them. Germline CDR1 SGDLS, CDR2 YYNGEE. This CDR3 contains 15 residues. DNA for the CDR3: TGTGCCAGCAGCCCAAAGGACAGCCCTTTCTACGAGCAGTACTTC. It translates to CASSPKDSPFYEQYF.

The chain couples TRBV6-4 to TRBJ1-6; 7 positions match TRBD1. The CDR3 sequence is 13 residues long. Germline V gene lookup returns CDR1 MRHNA and CDR2 SNTAGT. With 5 bases clipped from V and 10 bases from J, the junction kept 5 bases outside the gene matches. The CDR3 DNA follows: TGTGCCAGCAGTACAGGGGTAGGGTCACCCCTCCACTTT. Protein sequence: CASSTGVGSPLHF.

This chain connects TRBV6-5 to TRBJ1-1; D unclear. The CDR3 sequence is 14 residues long. Trimming removed 3 bases at V and 3 bases at J, with 11 bases between. Germline CDR1 reads MNHEY; CDR2 reads SVGAGI. The CDR3 nucleotides are TGTGCCAGCAGTTATTTTCTCGGAGACACTGAAGCTTTCTTT. Its translation: CASSYFLGDTEAFF.

The chain employs TRBV14 and TRBJ2-7, with D possibly matching TRBD1 (6 bases). CDR1 is SGHDN and CDR2 is FVKESK in the germline V gene. Trimming took 2 bases from V and 6 from J, leaving 8 bases between them. The CDR3 has 12 residues. DNA for the CDR3: TGTGCCAGCAGCCAACTCAGGGGCGAGCAGTACTTC. It specifies CASSQLRGEQYF.

The V and J genes are TRBV4-2 and TRBJ1-2; TRBD1 might be the D (6 bases). The CDR3 length is 17 residues. V was pared by 4 bases and J by 6 bases, with 24 bases between. CDR1 is LGHNA and CDR2 is YNFKEQ in the germline V gene. The CDR3 DNA follows: TGTGCCAGCAGCCGGCAAAAGGGGACCACAGGGAGGGATGGCTACACCTTC. Translating gives CASSRQKGTTGRDGYTF.